This T cell receptor (beta chain) is drawn from a study of siplizumab effects on memory and regulatory T cells. Study outcomes and limitations: Proliferating Tregs in siplizumab cultures were never verified as suppressive.

About this clone itself: Its antigen is unidentified.

CDR3 length: 13 residues. Deletions cut 2 bases from V and 4 bases from J, with 7 bases between. Germline V gives CDR1 ENHRY, CDR2 SYGVKD. Using immunoSEQ multiplex PCR, the repertoire was profiled, and TCRdb retains in-frame clones only, with some absent. Of over 14,000 clones detected, about 49% appear once; the ten largest clones hold around 8.6%. For more than 5 days at 37°C, the mixed lymphocyte reaction cells were kept in coculture. Labelling of responder PBMCs was performed with CFSE and of stimulator PBMCs with Violet Dye, followed by mixing at 1:1. Source material: CFSE-low (dividing) CD4+ T cells sorted from an allogeneic mixed lymphocyte reaction. The V and J genes are TRBV10-3 and TRBJ2-3; D is unresolved. This clonotype was obtained from a human donor in good health; the cells came from an allogeneic mixed lymphocyte reaction. CDR3 nucleotide sequence: TGTGCCATCAGTGAGGGTTCCGCAGATACGCAGTATTTT. Translation: CAISEGSADTQYF.